The rows below give T cell receptor beta chains drawn from one sample of a study of T cells in Graves' hyperthyroidism and ophthalmopathy. TCRdb re-called the multiplex PCR reads with MiXCR, one entry per CDR3 protein. This sample carries around 33,000 distinct CDR3 sequences, about 50% of them seen once, and the ten largest clones take approximately 6.2%. Sequencing input: blood. These receptors were obtained from a woman between 50 and 59 years old with Graves' hyperthyroidism that later progressed to Graves' ophthalmopathy. Each CDR3 is given with its conserved first and last residue. Fields, in order: D gene, CDR3 length, clone size, J gene, V gene, CDR3 protein, CDR3 DNA. A D gene is named only where the DNA matches it firmly. The size entry is marked missing in some rows and otherwise reads once, few, many or a size class.

TRBD2 15 many TRBJ2-5 TRBV11-3 CASSLAQTSGETQYF TGTGCCAGCAGCTTAGCCCAGACTAGCGGGGAGACCCAGTACTTC
TRBD1 16 medium-sized TRBJ1-4 TRBV15 CATSREDRVTNEKLFF TGTGCCACCAGCAGAGAGGACAGGGTGACTAATGAAAAACTGTTTTTT
. 16 many TRBJ2-1 TRBV3-1 CASSQGATKTYNEQFF TGTGCCAGCAGCCAAGGGGCGACTAAGACCTACAATGAGCAGTTCTTC
. 17 . TRBJ1-4 TRBV7-2 CASSFLAGGVYNEKLFF TGTGCCAGCAGCTTTTTAGCGGGAGGGGTCTACAATGAAAAACTGTTTTTT
. 11 once TRBJ1-4 TRBV6-1 CASSVLEKLFF TGTGCCAGCAGCGTGCTTGAAAAACTGTTTTTT
TRBD1 15 . TRBJ2-1 TRBV29-1 CSVNPGTGTSSEQFF TGCAGCGTTAACCCCGGGACAGGGACTTCGAGTGAGCAGTTCTTC
. 14 medium-sized TRBJ1-5 TRBV20-1 CSARDTQGIQPQHF TGCAGTGCTAGAGATACCCAGGGGATTCAGCCCCAGCATTTT
. 14 . TRBJ2-5 TRBV7-2 CASSLGWGPQPQYF TGTGCCAGCAGCTTGGGATGGGGGCCGCAGCCCCAGTACTTC
. 16 medium-sized TRBJ1-6 TRBV20-1 CSARSGMAGIGSPLHF TGCAGTGCTAGGTCGGGGATGGCAGGGATAGGCTCACCCCTCCACTTT
TRBD1 14 many TRBJ1-5 TRBV28 CASRGGIGNQPQHF TGTGCCAGTAGAGGGGGCATTGGCAATCAGCCCCAGCATTTT
. 15 many TRBJ2-7 TRBV9 CASSVDLEPLYEQYF TGTGCCAGCAGCGTAGACCTAGAGCCCCTTTACGAGCAGTACTTC
. 12 . TRBJ1-1 TRBV28 CASGRAELEAFF TGTGCCAGCGGGCGAGCAGAACTTGAAGCTTTCTTT
TRBD1 14 many TRBJ2-4 TRBV28 CASRPGQGGNIQYF TGTGCCAGCAGACCCGGACAGGGTGGAAACATTCAGTACTTC
. 10 many TRBJ1-4 TRBV5-8 CASSYEKLFF TGTGCCAGCAGTTATGAAAAACTGTTTTTT
. 14 many TRBJ2-3 TRBV9 CASSVGGNTDTQYF TGTGCCAGCAGCGTAGGCGGGAACACAGATACGCAGTATTTT
TRBD2 15 many TRBJ2-2 TRBV12-3/TRBV12-4 CASSRLAGAAGELFF TGTGCCAGCAGTCGACTAGCGGGAGCGGCCGGGGAGCTGTTTTTT
TRBD2 16 many TRBJ2-1 TRBV10-3 CAISNLAGSSYNEQFF TGTGCCATCAGTAATCTAGCGGGCAGCTCCTACAATGAGCAGTTCTTC
TRBD1 12 . TRBJ1-2 TRBV29-1 CSVGTGGSGYTF TGCAGCGTTGGGACAGGGGGCAGTGGCTACACCTTC
TRBD1 13 . TRBJ2-7 TRBV7-9 CASSPDRGHEQYF TGTGCCAGCAGCCCGGACAGGGGGCACGAGCAGTACTTC
TRBD2 15 many TRBJ2-1 TRBV5-1 CASSLETSVTLEQFF TGCGCCAGCAGCTTAGAGACTAGCGTAACCCTTGAGCAGTTCTTC
. 16 . TRBJ1-2 TRBV20-1 CSAFPGQGTFGDGYTF .
TRBD1 14 . TRBJ1-1 TRBV25-1 CASSEDRVGTEAFF TGTGCCAGCAGTGAGGACAGGGTAGGCACTGAAGCTTTCTTT
. 12 . TRBJ1-2 TRBV19 CASSIDGRGHTF TGTGCCAGTAGTATAGATGGGCGGGGACACACCTTC
TRBD2 14 once TRBJ2-3 TRBV29-1 CSDRREGSTDTQYF TGCAGCGATCGGCGGGAGGGGAGCACAGATACGCAGTATTTT
TRBD1 13 . TRBJ1-1 TRBV20-1 CGARDRGTLEAFF TGCGGTGCTAGGGACAGGGGGACCTTAGAGGCTTTCTTT
. 13 . TRBJ2-2 TRBV12-3/TRBV12-4 CASSLEWSGELFF TGTGCCAGCAGTTTAGAGTGGTCGGGTGAGCTGTTTTTT
. 15 many TRBJ2-7 TRBV6-5 CASSYFGVNPYEQYF TGTGCCAGCAGTTATTTTGGGGTGAATCCCTACGAGCAGTACTTC
TRBD2 16 . TRBJ2-7 TRBV14 CVSSLGTSGRRYEQYF TGTGTCAGCAGCCTTGGGACTAGCGGGAGAAGGTACGAGCAGTACTTC